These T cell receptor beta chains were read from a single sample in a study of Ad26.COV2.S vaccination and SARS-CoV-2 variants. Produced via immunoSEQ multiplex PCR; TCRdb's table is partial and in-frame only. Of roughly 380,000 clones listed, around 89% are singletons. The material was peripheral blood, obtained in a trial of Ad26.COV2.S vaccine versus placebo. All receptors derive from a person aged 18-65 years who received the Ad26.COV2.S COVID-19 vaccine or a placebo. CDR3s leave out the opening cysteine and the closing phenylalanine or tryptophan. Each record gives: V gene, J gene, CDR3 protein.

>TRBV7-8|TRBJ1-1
ASSPPSIEAF
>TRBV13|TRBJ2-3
ASSPPTGYTDTQY
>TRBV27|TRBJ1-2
ASSLRAGRNYGYT
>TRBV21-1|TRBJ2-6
ASSKGRAYVLT
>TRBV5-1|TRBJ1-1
ASADSLGTEAF
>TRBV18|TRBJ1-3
ASSPGTEGNTIY
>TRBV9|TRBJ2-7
ASSSSSGGASEQY
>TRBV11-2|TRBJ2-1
ASSLLLDNEQF
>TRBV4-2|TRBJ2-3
ASSQNTGGADTQY
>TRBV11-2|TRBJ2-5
ASSLETSAYQETQY
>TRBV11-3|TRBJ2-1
ASSLVLGNEQF
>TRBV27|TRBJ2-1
ASSGAGGPSYNEQF
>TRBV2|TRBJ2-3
ASSDSAGGRTDTQY
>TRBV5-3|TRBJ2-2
ARSPRGPLGETGELF
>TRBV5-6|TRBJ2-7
ASSALAGRGSSYEQY
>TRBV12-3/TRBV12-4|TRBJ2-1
ASSSGGTEF
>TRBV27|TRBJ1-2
ASRQGFDGYT
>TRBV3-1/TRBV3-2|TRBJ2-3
ASSPMPAGSGDTQY
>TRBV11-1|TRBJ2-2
ASSPRQGTGELF
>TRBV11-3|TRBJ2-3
ASSLGTGQGTDTQY
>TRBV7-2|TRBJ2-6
ASSPATGSGANVLT
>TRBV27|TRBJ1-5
ASRDRGQPQH
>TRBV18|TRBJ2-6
ASSPRQGSGANVLT
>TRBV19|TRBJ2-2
ASSIGGQYTGELF